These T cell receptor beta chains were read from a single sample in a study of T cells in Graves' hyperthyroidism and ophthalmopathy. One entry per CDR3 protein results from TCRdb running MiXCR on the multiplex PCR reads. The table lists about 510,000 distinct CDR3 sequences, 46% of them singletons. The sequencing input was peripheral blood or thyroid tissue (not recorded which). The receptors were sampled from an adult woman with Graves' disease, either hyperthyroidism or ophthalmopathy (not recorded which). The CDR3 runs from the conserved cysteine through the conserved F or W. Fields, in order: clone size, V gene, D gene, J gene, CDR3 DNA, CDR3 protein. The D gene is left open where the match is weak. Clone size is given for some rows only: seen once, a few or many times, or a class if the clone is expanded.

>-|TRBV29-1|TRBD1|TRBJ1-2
TGCAGCGTTGAAGGGGGAACAGGGGCGGAGGTAAATGGCTACACCTTC
CSVEGGTGAEVNGYTF
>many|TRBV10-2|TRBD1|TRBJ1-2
TGCGCCAGTGTGGAGCACAGGGGAAACTATGGCTACACCTTC
CASVEHRGNYGYTF
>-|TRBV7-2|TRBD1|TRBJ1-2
TGTGCCAGCAGCTTAACAGGCAGGGGGGTGGCTGGCTACACCTTC
CASSLTGRGVAGYTF
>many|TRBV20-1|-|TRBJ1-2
TGCAGTGCTAGGACATCTGCCAACGGTGGCTACACCTTC
CSARTSANGGYTF
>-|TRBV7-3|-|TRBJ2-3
TGTGCCAGCAAGCTAAACACAGATACGCAGTATTTT
CASKLNTDTQYF
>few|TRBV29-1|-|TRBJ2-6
TGCAGCGTTGGAGGGGCAGGGGAGTCTGGGGCCAACGTCCTGACTTTC
CSVGGAGESGANVLTF
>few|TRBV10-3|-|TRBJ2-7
TGTGCCATCAGGGAGACGGTTTCCTACGAGCAGTACTTC
CAIRETVSYEQYF
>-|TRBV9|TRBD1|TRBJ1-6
TGTGCCAGCAGCGGCGGGACAGGGCGCAATTCACCCCTCCACTTT
CASSGGTGRNSPLHF
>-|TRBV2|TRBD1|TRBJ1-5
TGTGCCAGCAGAGTACAGGGAGGGACAGGGATCAATCAGCCCCAGCATTTT
CASRVQGGTGINQPQHF
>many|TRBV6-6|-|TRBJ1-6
TGTGCCAGCACCGACGGACAGATTCAGCCACCCCTCCACTTT
CASTDGQIQPPLHF
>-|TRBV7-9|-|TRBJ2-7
TGTGCCAGCAGCTCTCTCAGGGGAGGGAGGTATGAGCAGTACTTC
CASSSLRGGRYEQYF
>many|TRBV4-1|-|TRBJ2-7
TGCGCCAGCAGCCAAGATCCGGGCTTTAGGGCTTCCGAGCAGTACTTC
CASSQDPGFRASEQYF
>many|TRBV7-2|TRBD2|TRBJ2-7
TGTGCCAGCAGCTTAGGGCTAGCGGGAGCTCAAGAGCAGTACTTC
CASSLGLAGAQEQYF
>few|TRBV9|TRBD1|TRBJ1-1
TGTGCCAGCAGCGTGGCAGGGGGCTCGTCTCGCACTGAAGCTTTCTTT
CASSVAGGSSRTEAFF
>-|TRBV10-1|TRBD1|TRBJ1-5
TGCGCCAGCAGTGAGGGACAGGGGACTGCTTATAGCAATCAGCCCCAGCATTTT
CASSEGQGTAYSNQPQHF
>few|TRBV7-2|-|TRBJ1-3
TGTGCCAGCAGCTTCGGCGCTGGTAACACCATATATTTT
CASSFGAGNTIYF
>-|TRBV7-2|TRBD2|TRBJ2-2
TGTGCCAGCAGCTTGTTCCGGACTAGCCTCACCGGGGAGCTGTTTTTT
CASSLFRTSLTGELFF
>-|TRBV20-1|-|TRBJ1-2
TGCAGTGCTAGGTGGGGGGCGCGGGGTGGCTACACCTTC
CSARWGARGGYTF
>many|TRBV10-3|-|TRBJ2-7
TGTGCCATCAGCTCTACGGGACTCTACGAGCAGTACTTC
CAISSTGLYEQYF
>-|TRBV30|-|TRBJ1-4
TGTGCCTGGAGCCGACGGAAGGAAAAACTGTTTTTT
CAWSRRKEKLFF
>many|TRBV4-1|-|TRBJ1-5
TGCGCCAGCAGCCAAGGGGTATCGGGACTCAATCAGCCCCAGCATTTT
CASSQGVSGLNQPQHF
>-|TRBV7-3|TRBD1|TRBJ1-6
TGTGCCAGCAGCCCACAGGGGGATAATTCACCCCTCCACTTT
CASSPQGDNSPLHF